This T cell receptor (beta chain) was captured by sequencing in a study of cytomegalovirus exposure and HLA in healthy donors. Study-level findings and limits: The classifier reportedly diagnosed cytomegalovirus status with high specificity and sensitivity. In vitro checks showed that three CMV-associated chains really do target CMV antigens. According to a subsequent analysis, TCR clusters identified in the first cohort showed a tendency to co-occur across the roughly 120 validation repertoires.

CDR3 size: 15 residues. Trimming left V 0 bases short and J 4 bases short, with 12 bases between. Per the germline V gene, CDR1 is MNHEY and CDR2 is SMNVEV (reference sequence). Generated by immunoSEQ multiplex PCR, the TCRdb table keeps only in-frame clones and is missing some. The table lists about 200,000 clones, over 75% of them singletons, with roughly 2% in the top ten. Notes on this clone: Its antigen is not identified.

The V call is TRBV27, the J call TRBJ1-2; D is possibly TRBD1 (5 bases). The origin of this receptor is a woman aged 18-35 years in good health and CMV-seropositive. The specimen was PBMCs. CDR3 sequence (DNA): TGTGCCAGCAGTTTATCGGGGGAGGGGATCTATGGCTACACCTTC. Protein sequence: CASSLSGEGIYGYTF.